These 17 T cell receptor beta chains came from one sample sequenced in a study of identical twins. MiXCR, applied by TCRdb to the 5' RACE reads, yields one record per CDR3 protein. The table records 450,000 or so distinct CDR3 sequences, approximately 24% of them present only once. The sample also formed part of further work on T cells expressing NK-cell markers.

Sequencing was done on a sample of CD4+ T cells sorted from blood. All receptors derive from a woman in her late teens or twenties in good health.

Written as DNA, the CDR3 is TGTGCCAGCAGTCCCGGTATCCATACGCAGTATTTT. Translated: CASSPGIHTQYF. The rearrangement uses TRBV12-3 or TRBV12-4 and TRBJ2-3; unclear D gene. The CDR3 covers 12 residues. The V and J ends lost 5 bases and 7 bases respectively, with 10 bases between them.

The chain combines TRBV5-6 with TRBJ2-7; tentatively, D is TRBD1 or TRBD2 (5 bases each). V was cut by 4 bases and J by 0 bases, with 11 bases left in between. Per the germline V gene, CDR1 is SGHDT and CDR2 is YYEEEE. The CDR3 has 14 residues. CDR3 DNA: TGTGCCAGCAGCCATGGGACGGTCTCCTACGAGCAGTACTTC. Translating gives CASSHGTVSYEQYF.

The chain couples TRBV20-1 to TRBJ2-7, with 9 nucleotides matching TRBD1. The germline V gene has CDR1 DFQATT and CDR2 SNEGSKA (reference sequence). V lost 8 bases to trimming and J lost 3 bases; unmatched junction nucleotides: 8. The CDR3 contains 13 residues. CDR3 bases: TGCAGTACCGGGACAGGGACAAACTACGAGCAGTACTTC. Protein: CSTGTGTNYEQYF.

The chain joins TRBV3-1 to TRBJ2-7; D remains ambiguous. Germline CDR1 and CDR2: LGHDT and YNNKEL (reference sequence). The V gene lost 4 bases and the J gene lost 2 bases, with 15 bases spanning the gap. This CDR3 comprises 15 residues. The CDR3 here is CASSPYGPRTYEQYF. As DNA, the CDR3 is TGTGCCAGCAGCCCCTATGGACCTAGGACCTACGAGCAGTACTTC.

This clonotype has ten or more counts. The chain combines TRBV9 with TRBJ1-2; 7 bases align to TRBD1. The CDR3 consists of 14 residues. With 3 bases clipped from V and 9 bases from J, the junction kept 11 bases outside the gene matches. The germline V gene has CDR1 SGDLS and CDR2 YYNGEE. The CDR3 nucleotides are TGTGCCAGCAGCGCAACCGACAGGGCCACGAGCTACACCTTC. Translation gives CASSATDRATSYTF.

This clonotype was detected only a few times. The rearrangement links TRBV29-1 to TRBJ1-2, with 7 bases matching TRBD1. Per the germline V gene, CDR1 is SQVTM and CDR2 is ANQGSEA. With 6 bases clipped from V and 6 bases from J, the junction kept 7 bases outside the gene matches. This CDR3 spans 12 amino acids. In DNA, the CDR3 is TGCAGCGTCGGAGACAGGGCTAATGGCTACACCTTC. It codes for CSVGDRANGYTF.

The CDR3 coding sequence is TGTGCCATCAGGAGAGGGATGAACACTGAAGCTTTCTTT. It translates to CAIRRGMNTEAFF. The chain recombines TRBV10-3 with TRBJ1-1; D not resolved. In germline, CDR1 is ENHRY, CDR2 SYGVKD. The CDR3 is 13 residues long. Trimming shortened V by 6 bases and J by 0 bases, and 8 bases separated the two germline ends.

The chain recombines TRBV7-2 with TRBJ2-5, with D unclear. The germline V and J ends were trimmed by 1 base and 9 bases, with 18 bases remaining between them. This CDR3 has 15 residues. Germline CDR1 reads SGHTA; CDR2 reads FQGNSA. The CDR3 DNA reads TGTGCCAGCAGCTTAGAGGGATGGAGATCGGCTTCCCAGTACTTC. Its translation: CASSLEGWRSASQYF.

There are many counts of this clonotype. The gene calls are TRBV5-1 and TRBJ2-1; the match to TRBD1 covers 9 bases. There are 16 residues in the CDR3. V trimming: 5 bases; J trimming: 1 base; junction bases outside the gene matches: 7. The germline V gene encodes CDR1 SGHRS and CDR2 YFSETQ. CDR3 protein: CASSNLGQGSYNEQFF. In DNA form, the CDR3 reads TGCGCCAGCAGTAATTTGGGACAGGGTTCCTACAATGAGCAGTTCTTC.

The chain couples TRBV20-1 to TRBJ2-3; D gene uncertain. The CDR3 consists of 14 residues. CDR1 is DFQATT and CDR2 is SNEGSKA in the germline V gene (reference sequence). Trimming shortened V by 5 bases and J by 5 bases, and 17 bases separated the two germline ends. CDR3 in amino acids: CSARLGAQVDTQYF. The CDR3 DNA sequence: TGCAGTGCTCGACTGGGCGCCCAGGTAGATACGCAGTATTTT.

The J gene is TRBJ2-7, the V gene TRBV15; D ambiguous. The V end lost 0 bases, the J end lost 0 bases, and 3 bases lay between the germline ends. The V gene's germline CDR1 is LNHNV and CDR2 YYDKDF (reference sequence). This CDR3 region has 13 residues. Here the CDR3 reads CATSRDYSYEQYF. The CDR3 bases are TGTGCCACCAGCAGAGATTACTCCTACGAGCAGTACTTC.

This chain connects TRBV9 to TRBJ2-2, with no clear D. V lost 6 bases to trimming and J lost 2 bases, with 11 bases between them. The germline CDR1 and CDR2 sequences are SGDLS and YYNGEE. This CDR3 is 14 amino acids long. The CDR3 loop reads CASTYHTNTGELFF. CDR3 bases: TGTGCCAGCACCTACCACACCAACACCGGGGAGCTGTTTTTT.

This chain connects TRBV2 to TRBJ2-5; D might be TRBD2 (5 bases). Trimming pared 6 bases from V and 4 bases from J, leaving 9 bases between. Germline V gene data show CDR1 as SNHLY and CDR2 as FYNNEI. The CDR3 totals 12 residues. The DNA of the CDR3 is TGTGCCAGCAGGCGGGTTGTAGAGACCCAGTACTTC. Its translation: CASRRVVETQYF.

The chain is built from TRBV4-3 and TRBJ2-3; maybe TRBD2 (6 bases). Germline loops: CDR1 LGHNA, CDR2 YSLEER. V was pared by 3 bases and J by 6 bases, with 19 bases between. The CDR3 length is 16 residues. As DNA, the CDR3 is TGCGCCAGCAGCCAGCGGGGCTACCCGGTGGAGGATACGCAGTATTTT. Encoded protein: CASSQRGYPVEDTQYF.

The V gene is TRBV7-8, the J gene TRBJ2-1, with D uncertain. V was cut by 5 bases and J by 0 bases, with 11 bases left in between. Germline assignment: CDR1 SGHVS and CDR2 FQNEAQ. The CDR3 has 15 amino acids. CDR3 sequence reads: CASSQHGSSYNEQFF. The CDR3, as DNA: TGTGCCAGCAGCCAACACGGTAGCTCCTACAATGAGCAGTTCTTC.

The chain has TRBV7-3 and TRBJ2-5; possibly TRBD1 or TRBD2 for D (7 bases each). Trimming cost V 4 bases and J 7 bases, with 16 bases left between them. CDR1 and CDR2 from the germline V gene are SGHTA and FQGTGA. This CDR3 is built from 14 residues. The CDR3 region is CASSSTGVAGTQYF. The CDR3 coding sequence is TGTGCCAGCAGCTCCACAGGGGTAGCGGGGACCCAGTACTTC.

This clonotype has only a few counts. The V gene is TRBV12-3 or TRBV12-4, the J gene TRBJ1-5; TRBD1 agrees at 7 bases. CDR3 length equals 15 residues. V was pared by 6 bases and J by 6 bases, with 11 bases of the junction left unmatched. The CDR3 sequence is CASRLGGRVGQPQHF. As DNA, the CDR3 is TGTGCCAGCAGACTAGGGGGCCGGGTTGGTCAGCCCCAGCATTTT.